The clone carrying this T cell receptor beta chain was recorded a few times. A much larger clone is a single base away; this may be a read error. CDR3 size: 15 residues. CDR1 and CDR2 (germline): MNHEY, SVGEGT. V lost 2 bases to trimming and J lost 4 bases, with 9 bases between them. The sample comes from a study of blood T cells in healthy people across ages. Combining a sample-barcoded 5' primer with a J-beta primer mix, a second PCR ran for roughly 7 to 11 cycles. Each CDR3 protein gets one entry after TCRdb re-called the 5' RACE reads with MiXCR. The sample has roughly 700,000 distinct CDR3 sequences; approximately 49% are singletons.

The source material was blood. The TCR comes from a woman aged 55-70 years in good health. The chain couples TRBV6-2 or TRBV6-3 to TRBJ2-6; D unresolved. CDR3 residues: CASSYGSWGANVLTF. The DNA for the CDR3 is TGTGCCAGCAGTTACGGCAGTTGGGGGGCCAACGTCCTGACTTTC.